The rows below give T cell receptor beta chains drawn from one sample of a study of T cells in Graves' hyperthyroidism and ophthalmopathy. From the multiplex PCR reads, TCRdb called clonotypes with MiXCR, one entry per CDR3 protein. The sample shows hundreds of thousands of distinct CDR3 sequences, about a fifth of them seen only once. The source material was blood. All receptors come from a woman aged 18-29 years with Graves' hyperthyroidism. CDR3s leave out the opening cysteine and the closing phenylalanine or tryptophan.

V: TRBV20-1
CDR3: SARVPQKQVSYEQY

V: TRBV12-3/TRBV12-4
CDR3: ASSLHRGDTGELF

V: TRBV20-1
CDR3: SAREIQGARNQPQH

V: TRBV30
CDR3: AWSPDSLYGYT

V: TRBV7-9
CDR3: ASSLFFLQETQY

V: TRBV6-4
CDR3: ASSDSGTSGENTGELF

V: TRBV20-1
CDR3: SARGAWDTEAF

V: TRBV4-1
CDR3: ASSQDGHSGNTIY

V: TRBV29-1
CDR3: SVVGRWTGELF

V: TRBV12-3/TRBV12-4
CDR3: ASSLRQGQIMNTEAF

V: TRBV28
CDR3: ASSPSWGPQETQY

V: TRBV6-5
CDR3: ASSFGTGDIQY

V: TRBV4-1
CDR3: ASSQEPSGALTGELF

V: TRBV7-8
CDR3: ASSLGGATGNSNQPQH

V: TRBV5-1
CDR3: ASSRETGVRTEAF

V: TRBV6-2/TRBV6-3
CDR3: ASSYRDSGNTIY

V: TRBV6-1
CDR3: ASSALGGYGYT

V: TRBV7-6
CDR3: ASSPDRGPGNTIY

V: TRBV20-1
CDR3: SASPGQLLPQH

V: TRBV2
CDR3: ATGRPKDYGYT

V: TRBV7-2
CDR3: ASSRGGSPHYEQY

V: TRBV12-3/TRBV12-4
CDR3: ASRGVAPEQY

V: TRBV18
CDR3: ASSPPDRGYGYT

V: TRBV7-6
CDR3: ASSRQTGTGDSGELF

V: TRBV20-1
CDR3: SALGQGPFYEQY

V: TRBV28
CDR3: ASSLRGDYTEAF

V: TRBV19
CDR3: ASSIVKGDTEAF

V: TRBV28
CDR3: ASSLRDSLNGYT

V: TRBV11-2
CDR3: ASSLGVRARAF

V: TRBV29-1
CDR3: SGGDTYEQY

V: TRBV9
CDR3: ASSTGLGTSGWNTGELF

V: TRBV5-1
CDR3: ASSLAGVASTEAF

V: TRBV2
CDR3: ASSEFGLNYGYT

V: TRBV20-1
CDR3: SARIDIYEAF

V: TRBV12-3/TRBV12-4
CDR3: AIREVAGGETQY

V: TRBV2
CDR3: ASSTLRLAGDTGELF

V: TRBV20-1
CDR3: RRDQSYEQY

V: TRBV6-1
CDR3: ASSETGTRDSPLH

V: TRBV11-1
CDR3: ASSPIRGQGTYEQY

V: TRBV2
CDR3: ASSDSGSGNTIY

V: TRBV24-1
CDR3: ATRPFKALWGPPRRDTEAF

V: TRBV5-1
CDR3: ASSLDGTLNTEAF

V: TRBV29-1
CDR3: SVEGLLQETQY

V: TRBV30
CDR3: AWSVGREAYGYT

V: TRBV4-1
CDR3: ASSQAWGANTEAF

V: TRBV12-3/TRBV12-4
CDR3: ASSEKIRSSYEQY

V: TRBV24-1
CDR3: ATSGPGTPTRETQY

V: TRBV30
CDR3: AWSVNSDTEAF

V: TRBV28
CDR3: ASSRTLSNQPQH

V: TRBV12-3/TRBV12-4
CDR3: ASSPLVGGEGANVLT

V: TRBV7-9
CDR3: ASSTRRDFQETQY

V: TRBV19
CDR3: ASPKHLQVYEQY

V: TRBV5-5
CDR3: ASSLRGGSTEAF